The sequence of this T cell receptor (beta chain) was determined in a study of glioma-infiltrating T cells after dendritic cell vaccination. About the study: Autologous tumor lysate was loaded overnight onto monocyte-derived dendritic cells grown 7 to 8 days with IL-4 and GM-CSF.

Time point reported: after dendritic cell vaccination, including at tumor progression/relapse. Only in-frame clones appear in the TCRdb table, and some are missing; sequencing was by immunoSEQ multiplex PCR. The data show 50,000 to 60,000 clones, just under 85% seen once. This CDR3 region has 15 residues. The V gene end was trimmed by 2 bases and the J gene end by 3 bases; junction bases not matched to a gene: 6. Germline CDR1 and CDR2: SGHTA and FQGNSA. V gene TRBV7-2 combines with J gene TRBJ2-7; 8 bases agree with TRBD2. The clonotype comes from a human donor with glioblastoma. Sample: blood, taken after dendritic cell vaccination. CDR3 DNA: TGTGCCAGCAGCTTACACGCTAGCGGGCTCTACGAGCAGTACTTC. Translation: CASSLHASGLYEQYF. The full variable domain, completed using reference TRBV7-2 and TRBJ2-7, is GAGVSQSPSNKVTEKGKDVELRCDPISGHTALYWYRQSLGQGLEFLIYFQGNSAPDKSGLPSDRFSAERTGGSVSTLTIQRTQQEDSAVYLCASSLHASGLYEQYFGPGTRLTVT.